These T cell receptor beta chains were read from a single sample in a study of cytomegalovirus exposure and HLA in healthy donors. The protocol was immunoSEQ multiplex PCR, while the TCRdb copy is restricted to in-frame clones and leaves out a portion. The repertoire consists of under 250,000 clones, with just over 90% occurring once and the leading ten covering 0.8% to 1.2%. Sample: PBMCs. The receptors were gathered from a woman aged 18 to 35 in good health and CMV-seronegative. Both conserved end residues are part of each CDR3. Each record gives: D gene, J gene, clone size, V gene, CDR3 protein, CDR3 DNA. D genes are given only for firm matches. Part of the rows lack a size; the others show once, few, many or a class for expanded clones.

.,TRBJ1-1,.,TRBV18,CASSPGAVGEAFF,TGTGCCAGCTCACCAGGGGCGGTCGGTGAAGCTTTCTTT
.,TRBJ1-1,.,TRBV29-1,CSVTDRRIRDTEAFF,TGCAGCGTTACAGACAGGAGAATAAGGGACACTGAAGCTTTCTTT
TRBD2,TRBJ2-7,few,TRBV6-6,CASTRPGGQNEQYF,TGTGCCAGCACCCGCCCGGGGGGGCAGAACGAGCAGTACTTC
TRBD1,TRBJ2-1,.,TRBV14,CASSPGQGPYNEQFF,TGTGCCAGCAGCCCGGGACAGGGACCCTACAATGAGCAGTTCTTC
.,TRBJ2-1,.,TRBV1,CTSSQEVDTCTNEQFF,TGCACCAGCAGCCAAGAGGTGGACACCTGCACCAATGAGCAGTTCTTC
.,TRBJ1-1,once,TRBV11-2,CASSLPGLLNTEAFF,TGTGCCAGCAGCCTTCCGGGACTCCTGAACACTGAAGCTTTCTTT
.,TRBJ2-7,few,TRBV7-9,CASSLTSHEQYF,TGTGCCAGCAGCTTAACTAGCCACGAGCAGTACTTC
TRBD1,TRBJ1-4,.,TRBV6-5,CASARQGNEKLFF,TGTGCCAGCGCCCGACAGGGCAATGAAAAACTGTTTTTT
.,TRBJ1-1,.,TRBV7-9,CASSFAGSEAFF,TGTGCCAGCAGCTTCGCGGGGTCTGAAGCTTTCTTT
.,TRBJ1-4,.,TRBV7-9,CASSLGSGPRLFF,TGTGCCAGCAGCTTAGGATCAGGCCCCAGACTGTTTTTT
TRBD2,TRBJ2-3,.,TRBV19,CASSPRTSGRADTQYF,TGTGCCAGTAGTCCGAGGACTAGCGGGAGGGCAGATACGCAGTATTTT
.,TRBJ1-3,.,TRBV19,CASTMSGNTIYF,TGTGCCAGTACCATGAGTGGAAACACCATATATTTT
.,TRBJ1-1,.,TRBV5-1,CASSPMPGGKNTEAFF,TGCGCCAGCAGCCCAATGCCGGGAGGGAAGAACACTGAAGCTTTCTTT
.,TRBJ2-7,.,TRBV27,CASRMGAGSYEQYF,TGTGCCAGCAGGATGGGGGCAGGCTCCTACGAGCAGTACTTC
TRBD1,TRBJ1-6,.,TRBV7-6,CASSLATGTGSPLHF,TGTGCCAGCAGCTTAGCCACAGGGACAGGCTCACCCCTCCACTTT
.,TRBJ2-3,.,TRBV28,CASSFGFGVGTDTQYF,TGTGCCAGCAGTTTTGGGTTCGGGGTAGGCACAGATACGCAGTATTTT
.,TRBJ1-1,.,TRBV28,CASSRRTANTEAFF,TGTGCCAGCAGCCGACGGACAGCGAACACTGAAGCTTTCTTT
.,TRBJ2-7,.,TRBV5-1,CASMVTGSYEQYF,TGCGCCAGCATGGTCACCGGGAGCTACGAGCAGTACTTC
.,TRBJ1-2,.,TRBV6-5,CASTEDGQTLDGYTF,TGTGCCAGCACGGAGGACGGACAGACTCTCGATGGCTACACCTTC
.,TRBJ1-6,.,TRBV19,CASSRRRSSYNSPLHF,TGTGCCAGTAGCCGCCGACGGAGCTCCTATAATTCACCCCTCCACTTT
.,TRBJ2-1,.,TRBV5-6,CASSSDYEAINEQFF,TGTGCCAGCAGCTCCGACTATGAGGCGATCAATGAGCAGTTCTTC
TRBD1,TRBJ2-5,.,TRBV10-3,CAIRAYGTGGETQYF,TGTGCCATCAGAGCCTACGGGACAGGGGGGGAGACCCAGTACTTC
TRBD1,TRBJ2-7,.,TRBV6-1,CASSVPGQGAYEQYF,TGTGCCAGCAGTGTTCCGGGACAGGGGGCCTACGAGCAGTACTTC
.,TRBJ1-5,.,TRBV7-9,CASSFNGDNQPQHF,TGTGCCAGCAGCTTTAACGGAGACAATCAGCCCCAGCATTTT
.,TRBJ2-7,.,TRBV19,CASSLDSQWNLYEQYF,TGTGCCAGTAGCCTCGACTCCCAGTGGAATCTCTACGAGCAGTACTTC
TRBD1,TRBJ2-1,.,TRBV7-6,CASSLAGGLVQFF,TGTGCCAGCAGCTTAGCAGGGGGCTTAGTGCAGTTCTTC
TRBD2,TRBJ2-7,.,TRBV27,CASSPRTSGRTEQYF,TGTGCCAGCAGTCCCAGGACTAGCGGGAGGACCGAGCAGTACTTC
TRBD1,TRBJ1-2,.,TRBV28,CASSNRDRVYGYTF,TGTGCCAGCAGTAACCGGGACAGGGTTTATGGCTACACCTTC
.,TRBJ1-6,.,TRBV7-3,CASSLGIHNSPLHF,TGTGCCAGCAGCTTAGGCATCCATAATTCACCCCTCCACTTT
.,TRBJ1-3,once,TRBV6-5,CATAGGNTIYF,TGTGCCACCGCCGGGGGAAACACCATATATTTT
TRBD2,TRBJ2-3,.,TRBV5-1,CASRGTSGSSTDTQYF,TGCGCCAGCAGAGGTACTAGCGGATCTAGCACAGATACGCAGTATTTT
TRBD1,TRBJ1-4,.,TRBV6-5,CASSYRRGRSELFF,TGTGCCAGCAGTTACAGGAGGGGGCGTTCAGAACTGTTTTTT
.,TRBJ2-7,.,TRBV27,CASSLSPPGYEQYF,TGTGCCAGCAGTTTATCCCCCCCGGGTTACGAGCAGTACTTC
TRBD2,TRBJ2-3,.,TRBV29-1,CSVPGTSVTDTQYF,TGCAGCGTTCCCGGGACTAGCGTTACAGATACGCAGTATTTT
.,TRBJ2-1,few,TRBV6-4,CASSDSPGSNEQFF,TGTGCCAGCAGTGACTCCCCCGGGAGCAATGAGCAGTTCTTC
.,TRBJ2-7,.,TRBV27,CASKDRDWRPYEQYF,TGTGCCAGCAAAGACAGGGACTGGAGGCCCTACGAGCAGTACTTC
TRBD1,TRBJ2-5,.,TRBV5-4,CASSVLQGWEETQYF,TGTGCCAGCAGTGTACTACAGGGGTGGGAAGAGACCCAGTACTTC
.,TRBJ1-1,.,TRBV29-1,CSVLATNTEAFF,TGCAGCGTTCTAGCAACGAACACTGAAGCTTTCTTT
TRBD1,TRBJ2-7,.,TRBV29-1,CSVEVDRGTYEQYF,TGCAGCGTTGAAGTGGACAGGGGGACCTACGAGCAGTACTTC
.,TRBJ2-7,once,TRBV6-5,CASSYGKGSSEQYF,TGTGCCAGCAGTTACGGAAAAGGGAGTAGCGAGCAGTACTTC
TRBD2,TRBJ2-1,.,TRBV11-3,CASSLGAGGEQFF,TGTGCCAGCAGCTTAGGGGCGGGGGGTGAGCAGTTCTTC
.,TRBJ2-7,once,TRBV4-2,CASSPEARSYEQYF,TGTGCCAGCAGCCCTGAAGCTCGGTCCTACGAGCAGTACTTC
.,TRBJ1-3,.,TRBV6-1,CASSDPSLPGNTIYF,TGTGCCAGCAGTGACCCCAGTCTGCCGGGAAACACCATATATTTT
.,TRBJ2-5,.,TRBV7-9,CASSPTGTGETQYF,TGTGCCAGCAGCCCGACAGGGACTGGGGAGACCCAGTACTTC
TRBD1,TRBJ1-5,.,TRBV11-3,CASTYPGPRKGARNQPQHF,TGTGCCAGCACCTATCCGGGACCGAGGAAGGGGGCGCGCAATCAGCCCCAGCATTTT
TRBD2,TRBJ2-1,.,TRBV7-9,CASSLGLAGPFF,TGTGCCAGCAGCCTGGGACTAGCGGGACCGTTCTTC
.,TRBJ2-1,.,TRBV27,CASSIGSFGGNEQFF,TGTGCCAGCAGCATAGGGAGTTTCGGCGGCAATGAGCAGTTCTTC
.,TRBJ1-2,.,TRBV28,CASTEGRRTYGYTF,TGTGCCAGCACCGAAGGAAGGAGAACCTATGGCTACACCTTC
TRBD1,TRBJ1-2,.,TRBV19,CASSLPGQENYGYTF,TGTGCCAGTAGTCTCCCCGGACAGGAGAACTATGGCTACACCTTC
TRBD2,TRBJ2-7,.,TRBV7-2,CASNTWGLAGDEQYF,TGTGCCAGCAACACGTGGGGACTAGCGGGAGACGAGCAGTACTTC
TRBD2,TRBJ2-3,.,TRBV29-1,CSVLPGGSTDTQYF,TGCAGCGTTCTACCGGGGGGGAGCACAGATACGCAGTATTTT
.,TRBJ2-1,.,TRBV4-1,CASSQDPGESNEQFF,TGCGCCAGCAGCCAAGATCCGGGAGAGTCGAATGAGCAGTTCTTC
.,TRBJ2-7,.,TRBV7-2,CASSLAPSSALYEQYF,TGTGCCAGCAGCTTAGCCCCCTCGAGTGCGCTTTACGAGCAGTACTTC
.,TRBJ1-6,.,TRBV5-1,CASSLDGVSPLHF,TGCGCCAGCAGCTTGGACGGTGTCTCACCCCTCCACTTT
TRBD1,TRBJ2-5,.,TRBV11-2,CASSTGTGTTQYF,TGTGCCAGCAGCACCGGGACAGGGACGACCCAGTACTTC